This T cell receptor (beta chain) is drawn from a study of human T cells and chemical hapten exposure. About the research overall: Small pooled library volume differences mainly caused per-sample TCR yield variation. General study points: Counts of TCRs above 1 in 1000 frequency stayed unchanged with DPC sensitization.

This clonotype occurred many times. Its antigen is currently unknown. Time point meaning: healthy volunteer bleed at 2 weeks. Total RNA was extracted from unfractionated whole blood. Individual cDNA molecules each carried unique molecular identifiers attached by the library. In the study's own analysis: Between about 23,224 and 750,000 TCRs appeared in each sample, and the median stood at 95,638. TCRdb fed the RACE reads into MiXCR, producing one record per CDR3 protein. V and J calls and clone size were set by TCRdb, not the authors. The data show about 50,000 distinct CDR3 sequences, roughly 4% seen once. V lost 4 bases to trimming and J lost 1 base, with 5 bases between them. Germline V gene data show CDR1 as KGHSY and CDR2 as FQNENV. CDR3 length equals 14 residues.

The chain is built from TRBV16 and TRBJ1-6; D is uncertain. This TCR was sampled from a female donor in good health. Some clones in this sample may be carry-over from other donors' samples. Sequenced sample: whole blood. As DNA, the CDR3 is TGTGCCAGCAGCCTAAAGTCCTATAATTCACCCCTCCACTTT. Its protein is CASSLKSYNSPLHF.